This paragraph covers one T cell receptor (beta chain) sequence. This sample stems from a study of T cell changes during pregnancy in multiple sclerosis. The length of the CDR3 is 13 residues. Germline loops: CDR1 SGHNT, CDR2 YYREEE (reference sequence). Trimming took 7 bases from V and 2 from J, leaving 11 bases between them. Some clones are missing from TCRdb's copy, which holds only in-frame ones; the method was immunoSEQ multiplex PCR. The data contain 35,000 to 55,000 clones, roughly 92% of them singletons. The receptor was isolated from a female donor with multiple sclerosis, enrolled in a pregnancy study. The sequences come from CD4+ T cells from peripheral blood mononuclear cells, collected in the third trimester of pregnancy. The V gene is TRBV5-4, the J gene TRBJ2-3; TRBD1 might be the D (5 bases). This CDR3 reads CASSLGATDTQYF. The CDR3 DNA is TGTGCCAGCTCTCTTGGGGCCACAGATACGCAGTATTTT.